A single sample gave rise to the 9 T cell receptor beta chains below, sequenced in a study of CD8 T cells in ankylosing spondylitis. Study-wide points: Typical of ankylosing spondylitis blood, it appeared, was a TCR beta motif of 7 or 8 highly homologous variants.

Their target antigens are unknown. TCRdb fed the 5' RACE reads into MiXCR, producing one record per CDR3 protein. The sample records almost 400,000 distinct CDR3 sequences, approximately 20% being singletons. Sequencing was done on a sample of blood, either unsorted or a sorted T cell fraction (not recorded which). The source is a male donor with ankylosing spondylitis.

This clonotype was seen at least ten times. This chain uses TRBV24-1 with TRBJ2-2, with D maybe TRBD2 (6 bases). The CDR3 is made up of 15 amino acids. V lost 7 bases and J lost 3, with 14 bases in between. In germline, CDR1 is KGHDR, CDR2 SFDVKD. As DNA, the CDR3 is TGTGCCACCAGCCCCAGGTGGGGGGACACCGGGGAGCTGTTTTTT. It is translated as CATSPRWGDTGELFF.

The chain carries TRBV12-3 or TRBV12-4 and TRBJ2-2; possible D gene TRBD2, 7 bases. With 5 bases removed from V and 3 bases from J, the gap between germline ends came to 19 bases. This CDR3 region has 17 residues. CDR3 sequence (DNA): TGTGCCAGCAGTACCGCCCGGGGGGCCGTGGACACCGGGGAGCTGTTTTTT. As protein: CASSTARGAVDTGELFF.

The V call is TRBV5-4, the J call TRBJ2-1; D uncertain. This CDR3 is 12 amino acids long. Trimming removed 0 bases from V and 7 bases from J, with 5 bases in between. Germline V gene sequence: CDR1 SGHNT, CDR2 YYREEE (reference sequence). This CDR3 is CASSLDWNEQFF. The CDR3 DNA reads TGTGCCAGCAGCTTGGACTGGAATGAGCAGTTCTTC.

The V gene is TRBV20-1, the J gene TRBJ1-1, with D unresolved. Germline CDR1 reads DFQATT; CDR2 reads SNEGSKA (reference sequence). Trimming stripped 3 bases from V and 2 bases from J, with 7 bases between. The CDR3 totals 12 residues. The CDR3 here is CSASPGNTEAFF. CDR3 in DNA: TGCAGTGCTAGTCCAGGCAACACTGAAGCTTTCTTT.

This chain uses TRBV3-1 with TRBJ1-1; no reliable D call. The V gene's germline CDR1 is LGHDT and CDR2 YNNKEL (reference sequence). The CDR3 runs to 13 residues. The germline V and J ends were trimmed by 4 bases and 4 bases, with 10 bases remaining between them. CDR3 protein: CASSPRASTEAFF. The CDR3 bases are TGTGCCAGCAGCCCAAGGGCTAGCACTGAAGCTTTCTTT.

This clonotype was observed many times. This CDR3 is CASSPDLIINIQYF. The CDR3 region has the DNA TGCGCCAGCAGCCCCGACCTAATCATAAACATTCAGTACTTC. This rearrangement joins TRBV4-1 to TRBJ2-4; D is unresolved. Trimming stripped 4 bases from V and 6 bases from J, with 13 bases between. The CDR3 is 14 residues long. The germline V gene encodes CDR1 MGHRA and CDR2 YSYEKL.

This clonotype has a handful of counts. The chain uses TRBV20-1 and TRBJ1-2; D is perhaps TRBD1 (5 bases). The CDR3 length is 13 residues. Trimming removed 7 bases at V and 4 bases at J, with 16 bases between. The V gene's germline CDR1 is DFQATT and CDR2 SNEGSKA (reference sequence). The CDR3, as DNA: TGCAGTGTTCTCAGGGAAATAGGCTATGGCTACACCTTC. This codes for CSVLREIGYGYTF.

This clonotype was seen more than once but under ten times. The chain has TRBV30 and TRBJ2-2, with 8 bases matching TRBD1. V lost 5 bases, J lost 1 base, and 0 bases stayed unmatched. Per germline, CDR1 GTSNPN and CDR2 SVGIG (reference sequence). The CDR3 is 13 amino acids. As DNA, the CDR3 is TGTGCCTGGGGACAGGGGAACACCGGGGAGCTGTTTTTT. Translating gives CAWGQGNTGELFF. Complete variable domain (other parts from reference TRBV30 and TRBJ2-2): SQTIHQWPATLVQPVGSPLSLECTVEGTSNPNLYWYRQAAGRGLQLLFYSVGIGQISSEVPQNLSASRPQDRQFILSSKKLLLSDSGFYLCAWGQGNTGELFFGEGSRLTVL.

The chain carries TRBV11-1 and TRBJ2-3; weak D call: TRBD1 (6 bases). Germline V gene lookup returns CDR1 SGHAT and CDR2 FQDESV (reference sequence). This CDR3 region has 12 residues. Trimming shortened V by 5 bases and J by 8 bases, and 11 bases separated the two germline ends. Here the CDR3 DNA reads TGTGCCAGCAGCCGCATAGGGGGTACGCAGTATTTT. This encodes CASSRIGGTQYF. The variable domain in full, with the rest retrieved from reference TRBV11-1 and TRBJ2-3, is EAEVAQSPRYKITEKSQAVAFWCDPISGHATLYWYRQILGQGPELLVQFQDESVVDDSQLPKDRFSAERLKGVDSTLKIQPAELGDSAMYLCASSRIGGTQYFGPGTRLTVL.